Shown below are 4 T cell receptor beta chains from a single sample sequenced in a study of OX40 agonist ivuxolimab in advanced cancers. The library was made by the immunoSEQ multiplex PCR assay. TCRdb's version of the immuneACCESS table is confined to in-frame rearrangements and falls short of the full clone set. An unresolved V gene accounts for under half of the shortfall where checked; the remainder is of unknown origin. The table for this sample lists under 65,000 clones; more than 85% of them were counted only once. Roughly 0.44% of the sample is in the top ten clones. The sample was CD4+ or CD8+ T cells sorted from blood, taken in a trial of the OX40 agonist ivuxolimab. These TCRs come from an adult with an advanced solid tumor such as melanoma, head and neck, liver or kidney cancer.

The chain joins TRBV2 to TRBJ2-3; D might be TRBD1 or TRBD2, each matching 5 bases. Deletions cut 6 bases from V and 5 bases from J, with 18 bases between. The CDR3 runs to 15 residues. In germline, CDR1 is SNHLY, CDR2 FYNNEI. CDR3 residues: CASRPLGEFKDTQYF. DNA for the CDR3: TGTGCCAGCAGGCCGTTGGGGGAGTTTAAAGATACGCAGTATTTT.

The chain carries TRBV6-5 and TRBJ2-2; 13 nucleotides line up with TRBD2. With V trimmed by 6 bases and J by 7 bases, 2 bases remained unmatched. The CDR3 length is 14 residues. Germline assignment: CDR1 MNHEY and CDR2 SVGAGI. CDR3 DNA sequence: TGTGCCAGCAGGTGGACTAGCGGGAGCGGGGAGCTGTTTTTT. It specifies CASRWTSGSGELFF.

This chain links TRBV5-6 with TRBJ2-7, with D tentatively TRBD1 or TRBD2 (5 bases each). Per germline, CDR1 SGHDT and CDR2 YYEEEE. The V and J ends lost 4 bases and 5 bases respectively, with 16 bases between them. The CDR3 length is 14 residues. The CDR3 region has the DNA TGTGCCAGCAGCAGGGGACGCCTGGGGCACGAGCAGTACTTC. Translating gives CASSRGRLGHEQYF.

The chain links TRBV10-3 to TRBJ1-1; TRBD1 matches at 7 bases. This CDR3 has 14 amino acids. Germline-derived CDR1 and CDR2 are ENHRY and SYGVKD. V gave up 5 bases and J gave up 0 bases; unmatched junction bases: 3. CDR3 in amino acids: CAISRDSMNTEAFF. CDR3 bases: TGTGCCATCAGTCGGGACAGCATGAACACTGAAGCTTTCTTT.